Listed below are T cell receptor beta chains from one sample, sequenced in a study of CD8+ T cells in alopecia areata. Method: immunoSEQ multiplex PCR; TCRdb's copy keeps in-frame clones and lacks some. This sample yields tens of thousands of clones, of which 46% are seen a single time; roughly 22% belongs to the top ten. The source material was CD8+ T cells sorted from blood, sampled at approximately week 36, from a patient treated with tofacitinib. The receptors originated from a human donor with alopecia areata. The CDR3 runs from the conserved cysteine through the conserved F or W. The order of the fields is D gene, V gene, CDR3 protein. A D gene is named only where the DNA matches it firmly.

TRBD2	TRBV7-9	CASSLASSGSMYEQFF
NA	TRBV7-2	CASSSTISYEQYF
TRBD2	TRBV29-1	CSVTTSGFSGELFF
NA	TRBV4-1	CASSGTLTDTQYF
NA	TRBV6-6	CASRERPYSNQPQHF
NA	TRBV7-9	CASSLPGDEQFF
TRBD1	TRBV27	CASSLSWTGGRNGYTF
NA	TRBV9	CASSVPMGASANVLTF
TRBD2	TRBV15	CATSRGLEKTQYF
NA	TRBV6-5	CASSRPGWYEQYF
TRBD1	TRBV6-9	CASSDGQDADTQYF
NA	TRBV5-1	CASSFSGETQYF
TRBD1	TRBV7-9	CASSSGQSNQPQHF
NA	TRBV7-8	CASSLARNEQFF
TRBD1	TRBV6-6	CASSWTGNNQPQHF
TRBD2	TRBV23-1	CASRPRTSGKYEQYF
NA	TRBV13	CASSSTGTSTDTQYF
NA	TRBV29-1	CSVFWDEQFF
NA	TRBV28	CASSLGGYYEQYF
NA	TRBV4-2	CASSQDKGEVQPQHF
NA	TRBV30	CAWSVEELGGYTF
TRBD2	TRBV29-1	CSAGGGYEQYF
NA	TRBV12-5	CASGLGTAAQYF
TRBD1	TRBV30	CAGFTGTGSNYGYTF
NA	TRBV30	CAWKSIRDFGNEQFF
TRBD2	TRBV7-8	CASSLEAGGSYNEQFF
NA	TRBV5-1	CASSLGRVLSYEQYF
NA	TRBV27	CASTKGNSYEQYF
NA	TRBV25-1	CASTSMGARTEAFF
NA	TRBV25-1	CASKDGNTEAFF
NA	TRBV5-5	CASSLEGGYALSHEQYF
TRBD2	TRBV25-1	CASSLSSGNYEQYF
TRBD1	TRBV30	CAWSTQDRGLSEQYF
TRBD2	TRBV27	CASSPGLAGGGQFF
NA	TRBV29-1	CSVVNSGPGGTGELFF
NA	TRBV7-9	CASSPIDTVTTEAFF
NA	TRBV5-1	CASSLVGDQDTQYF
TRBD2	TRBV29-1	CSVGASGRPDEQFF
TRBD1	TRBV5-1	CASSPPGQSSYEQYF
TRBD2	TRBV15	CATSRWTSGSETQYF
NA	TRBV30	CAWSKGQNNQQPQHF
TRBD2	TRBV10-2	CASSYAGTSGNNEQFF
NA	TRBV19	CASSLAIGTAHNEQFF
NA	TRBV5-1	CASRSLGANVLTF
NA	TRBV7-2	CASSSDSVNQPQHF
NA	TRBV9	CASSAGQTTNEKLFF
NA	TRBV11-2	CASSLYGNEQYF
NA	TRBV4-1	CASSFIGVGTEAFF
NA	TRBV6-5	CASRRDNTYEQYF
NA	TRBV30	CAWTPTRETQYF
TRBD2	TRBV4-1	CASSLLAGSYEQYF
NA	TRBV7-6	CASSLNSNQPQHF
TRBD1	TRBV7-6	CASSPSPGQGGLEQYF
NA	TRBV27	CASSSPEATYEQYF
NA	TRBV29-1	CSVERRGSGSTDTQYF